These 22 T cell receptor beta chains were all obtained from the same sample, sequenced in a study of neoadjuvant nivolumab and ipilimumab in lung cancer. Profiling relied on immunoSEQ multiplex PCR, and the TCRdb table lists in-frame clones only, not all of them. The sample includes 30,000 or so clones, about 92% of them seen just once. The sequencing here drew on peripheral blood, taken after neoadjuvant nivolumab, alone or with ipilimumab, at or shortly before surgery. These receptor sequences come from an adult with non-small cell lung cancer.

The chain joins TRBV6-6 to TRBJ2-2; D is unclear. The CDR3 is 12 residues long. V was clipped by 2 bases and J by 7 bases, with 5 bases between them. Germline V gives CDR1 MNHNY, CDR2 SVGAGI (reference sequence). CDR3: CASSYGIGELFF. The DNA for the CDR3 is TGTGCCAGCAGTTACGGGATCGGGGAGCTGTTTTTT.

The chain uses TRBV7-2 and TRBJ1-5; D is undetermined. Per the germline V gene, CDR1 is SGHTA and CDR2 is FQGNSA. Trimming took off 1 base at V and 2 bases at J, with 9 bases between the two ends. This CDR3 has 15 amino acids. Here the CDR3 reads CASSLDGQGNQPQHF. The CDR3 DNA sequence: TGTGCCAGCAGCTTAGACGGGCAGGGCAATCAGCCCCAGCATTTT.

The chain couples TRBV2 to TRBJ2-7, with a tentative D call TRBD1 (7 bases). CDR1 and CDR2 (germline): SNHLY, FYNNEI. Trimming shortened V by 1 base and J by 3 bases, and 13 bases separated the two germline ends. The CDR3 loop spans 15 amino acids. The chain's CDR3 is CASSEVAGGIYEQYF. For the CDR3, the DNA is TGTGCCAGCAGTGAAGTGGCAGGGGGGATCTACGAGCAGTACTTC.

CDR3: CASSQIIPGTGGTGELFF. In DNA form, the CDR3 reads TGTGCCAGCTCACAGATCATCCCCGGGACAGGGGGAACCGGGGAGCTGTTTTTT. The rearrangement joins TRBV18 to TRBJ2-2; TRBD1 agrees at 11 bases. This CDR3 has 18 residues. The trim removed 4 bases at V and 5 bases at J, leaving 12 bases unmatched. Germline V gene sequence: CDR1 KGHSH, CDR2 LQKENI.

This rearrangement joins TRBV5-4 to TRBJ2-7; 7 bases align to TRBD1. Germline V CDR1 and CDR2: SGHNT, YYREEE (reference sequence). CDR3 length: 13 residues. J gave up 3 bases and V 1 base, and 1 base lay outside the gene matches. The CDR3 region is CASSLPGGYEQYF. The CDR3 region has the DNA TGTGCCAGCAGCTTGCCAGGGGGCTACGAGCAGTACTTC.

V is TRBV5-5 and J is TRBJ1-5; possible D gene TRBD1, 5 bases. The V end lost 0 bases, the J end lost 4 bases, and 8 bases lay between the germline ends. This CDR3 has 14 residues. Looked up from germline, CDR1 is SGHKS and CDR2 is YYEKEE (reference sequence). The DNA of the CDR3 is TGTGCCAGCAGCTTGGGGGGCGGGAATCAGCCCCAGCATTTT. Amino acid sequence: CASSLGGGNQPQHF.

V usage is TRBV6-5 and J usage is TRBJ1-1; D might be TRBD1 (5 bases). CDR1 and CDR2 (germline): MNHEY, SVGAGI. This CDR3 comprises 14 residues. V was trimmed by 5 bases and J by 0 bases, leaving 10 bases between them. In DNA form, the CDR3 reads TGTGCCAGCAGTGACAGACACATGAACACTGAAGCTTTCTTT. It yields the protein CASSDRHMNTEAFF.

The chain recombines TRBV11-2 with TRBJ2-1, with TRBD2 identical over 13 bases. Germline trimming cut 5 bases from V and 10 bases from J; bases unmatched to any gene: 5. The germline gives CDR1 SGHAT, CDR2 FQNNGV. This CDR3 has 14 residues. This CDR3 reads CASSTRLAGGEQFF. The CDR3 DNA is TGTGCCAGCAGCACGCGACTAGCGGGAGGAGAGCAGTTCTTC.

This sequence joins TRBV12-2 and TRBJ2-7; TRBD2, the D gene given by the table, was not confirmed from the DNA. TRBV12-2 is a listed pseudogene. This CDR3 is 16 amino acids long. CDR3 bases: TGTGCAAGTCGCCTGCAGTTTAAGCGGGTCTCCTACGAGCAGTACTTC. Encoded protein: CASRLQFKRVSYEQYF.

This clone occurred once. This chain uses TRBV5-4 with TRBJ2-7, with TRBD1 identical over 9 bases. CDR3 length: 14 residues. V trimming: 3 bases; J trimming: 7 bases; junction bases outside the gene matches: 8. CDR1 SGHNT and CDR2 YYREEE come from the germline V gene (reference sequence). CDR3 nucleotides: TGTGCCAGCAGCTCCGGACAGGGGAGGGGAGAGCAGTACTTC. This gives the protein CASSSGQGRGEQYF.

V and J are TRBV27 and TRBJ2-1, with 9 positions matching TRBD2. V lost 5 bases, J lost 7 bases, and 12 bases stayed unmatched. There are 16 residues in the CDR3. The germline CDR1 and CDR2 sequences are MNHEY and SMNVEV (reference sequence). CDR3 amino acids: CASSTLAGGARNEQFF. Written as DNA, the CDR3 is TGTGCCAGCAGTACCCTTGCGGGAGGGGCGAGGAATGAGCAGTTCTTC.

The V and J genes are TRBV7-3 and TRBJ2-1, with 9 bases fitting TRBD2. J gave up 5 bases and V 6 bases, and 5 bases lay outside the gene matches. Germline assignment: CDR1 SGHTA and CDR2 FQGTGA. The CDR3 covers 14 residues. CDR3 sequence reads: CASRASGTNNEQFF. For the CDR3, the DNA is TGTGCCAGCAGGGCTAGCGGGACTAACAATGAGCAGTTCTTC.

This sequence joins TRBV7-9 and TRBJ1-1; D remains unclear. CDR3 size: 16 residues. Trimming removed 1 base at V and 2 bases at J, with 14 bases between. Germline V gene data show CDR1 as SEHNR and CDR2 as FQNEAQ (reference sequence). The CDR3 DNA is TGTGCCAGCAGCTTAGGGTTAGGAGGGCTTAACACTGAAGCTTTCTTT. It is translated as CASSLGLGGLNTEAFF.

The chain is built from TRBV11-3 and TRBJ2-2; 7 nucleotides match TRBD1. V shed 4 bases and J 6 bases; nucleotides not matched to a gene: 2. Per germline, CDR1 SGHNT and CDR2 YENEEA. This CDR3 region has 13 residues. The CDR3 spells CASSSQGAGELFF. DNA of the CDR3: TGTGCCAGCAGCTCCCAGGGGGCCGGGGAGCTGTTTTTT.

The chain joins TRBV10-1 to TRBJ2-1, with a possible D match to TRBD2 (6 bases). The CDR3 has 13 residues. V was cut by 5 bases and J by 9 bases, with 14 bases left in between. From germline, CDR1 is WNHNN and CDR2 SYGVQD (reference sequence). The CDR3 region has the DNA TGCGCCAGCAGTTATGGGGGAGGTACTGAGCAGTTCTTC. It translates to CASSYGGGTEQFF.

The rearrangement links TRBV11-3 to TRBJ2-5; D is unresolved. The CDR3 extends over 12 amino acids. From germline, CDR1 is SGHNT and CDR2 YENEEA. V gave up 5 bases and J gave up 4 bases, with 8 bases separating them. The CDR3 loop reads CASSVDGETQYF. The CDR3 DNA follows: TGTGCCAGCAGCGTCGACGGAGAGACCCAGTACTTC.

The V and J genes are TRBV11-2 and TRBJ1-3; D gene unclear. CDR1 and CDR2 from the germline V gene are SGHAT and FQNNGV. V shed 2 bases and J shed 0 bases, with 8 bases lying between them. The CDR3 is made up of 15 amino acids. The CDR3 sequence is CASSLLGNSGNTIYF. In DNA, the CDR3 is TGTGCCAGCAGCTTATTAGGAAACTCTGGAAACACCATATATTTT. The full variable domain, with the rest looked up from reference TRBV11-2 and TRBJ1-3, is EAGVAQSPRYKIIEKRQSVAFWCNPISGHATLYWYQQILGQGPKLLIQFQNNGVVDDSQLPKDRFSAERLKGVDSTLKIQPAKLEDSAVYLCASSLLGNSGNTIYFGEGSWLTVV.

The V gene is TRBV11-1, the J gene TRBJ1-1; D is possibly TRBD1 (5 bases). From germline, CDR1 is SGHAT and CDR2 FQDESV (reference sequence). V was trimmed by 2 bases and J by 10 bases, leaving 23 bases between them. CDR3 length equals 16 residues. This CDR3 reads CASSLRAGRSMLRAFF. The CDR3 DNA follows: TGTGCCAGCAGCTTACGGGCAGGGAGGTCCATGCTTCGAGCTTTCTTT.

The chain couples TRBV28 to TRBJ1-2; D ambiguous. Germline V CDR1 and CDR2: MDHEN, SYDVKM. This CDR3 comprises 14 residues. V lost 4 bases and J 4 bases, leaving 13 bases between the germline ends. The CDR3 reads CASSSFRKTYGYTF. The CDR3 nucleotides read TGTGCCAGCAGTTCATTCAGGAAAACCTATGGCTACACCTTC.

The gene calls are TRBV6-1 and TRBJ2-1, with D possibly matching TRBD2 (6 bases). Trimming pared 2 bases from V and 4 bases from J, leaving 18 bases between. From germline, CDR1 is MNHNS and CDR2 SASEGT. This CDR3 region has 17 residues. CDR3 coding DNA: TGTGCCAGCAGTGAAAGGCACGGGGGTGGCAGGTACAATGAGCAGTTCTTC. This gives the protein CASSERHGGGRYNEQFF.

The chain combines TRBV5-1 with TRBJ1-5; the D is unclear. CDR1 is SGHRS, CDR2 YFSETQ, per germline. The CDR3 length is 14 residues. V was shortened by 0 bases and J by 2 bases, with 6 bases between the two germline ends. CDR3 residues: CASSLDFGNQPQHF. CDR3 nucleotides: TGCGCCAGCAGCTTGGACTTTGGCAATCAGCCCCAGCATTTT.

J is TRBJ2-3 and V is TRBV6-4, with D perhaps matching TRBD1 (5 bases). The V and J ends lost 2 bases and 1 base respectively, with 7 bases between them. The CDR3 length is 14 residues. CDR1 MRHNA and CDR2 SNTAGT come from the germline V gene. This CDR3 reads CASSDGHRTDTQYF. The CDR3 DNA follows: TGTGCCAGCAGTGACGGACACCGCACAGATACGCAGTATTTT.